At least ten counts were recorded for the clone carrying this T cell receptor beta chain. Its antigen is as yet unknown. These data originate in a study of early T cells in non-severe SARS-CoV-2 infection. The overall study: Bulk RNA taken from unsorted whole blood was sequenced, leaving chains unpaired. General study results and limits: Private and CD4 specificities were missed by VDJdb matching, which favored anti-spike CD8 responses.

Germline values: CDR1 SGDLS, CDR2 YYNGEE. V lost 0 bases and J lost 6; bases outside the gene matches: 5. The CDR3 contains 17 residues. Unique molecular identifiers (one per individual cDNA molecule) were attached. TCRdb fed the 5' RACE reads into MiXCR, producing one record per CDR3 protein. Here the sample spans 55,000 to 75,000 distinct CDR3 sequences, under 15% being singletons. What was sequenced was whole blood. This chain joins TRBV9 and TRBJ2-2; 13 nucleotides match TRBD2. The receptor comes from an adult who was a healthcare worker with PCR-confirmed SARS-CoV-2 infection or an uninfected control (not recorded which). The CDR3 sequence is CASSVARTSGSAGELFF. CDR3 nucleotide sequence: TGTGCCAGCAGCGTAGCCCGGACTAGCGGGAGTGCCGGGGAGCTGTTTTTT.